The 10 T cell receptor beta chains in this list originate from one sample, sequenced in a study of cytomegalovirus exposure and HLA in healthy donors. A multiplex PCR was run with 60 Vbeta primers and 13 Jbeta primers. The protocol was immunoSEQ multiplex PCR, while the TCRdb copy is restricted to in-frame clones and leaves out a portion. The repertoire includes some 160,000 clones, 86% of them detected once, and approximately 2% sits in the top ten. The sequenced sample was PBMCs. All receptors come from a woman in her late teens or twenties in good health and CMV-seronegative.

V usage is TRBV4-1 and J usage is TRBJ2-7; 9 bases line up with TRBD2. The CDR3 extends over 16 amino acids. V gave up 4 bases and J gave up 5 bases; unmatched junction bases: 12. Germline values: CDR1 MGHRA, CDR2 YSYEKL. Here the CDR3 DNA reads TGCGCCAGCAGCCCGGGGGGGGCTAGCGGGAATCACGAGCAGTACTTC. Translating gives CASSPGGASGNHEQYF.

The chain is built from TRBV5-6 and TRBJ1-2; 7 nucleotides align to TRBD1. Germline V gene data show CDR1 as SGHDT and CDR2 as YYEEEE. V dropped 3 bases and J dropped 4; count of bases not matched to a gene: 6. This CDR3 is built from 14 residues. In DNA, the CDR3 is TGTGCCAGCAGCTCGGACAGGAACCCCTATGGCTACACCTTC. This codes for CASSSDRNPYGYTF.

The chain employs TRBV2 and TRBJ1-2; 8 bases are a match to TRBD1. The ends lost 6 bases at V and 8 bases at J; junction bases unmatched: 14. Germline assignment: CDR1 SNHLY and CDR2 FYNNEI. CDR3 length equals 15 residues. CDR3 DNA: TGTGCCAGCAGCGACCCGGTTGGACAGGGCCGGGGCTACACCTTC. Its protein product is CASSDPVGQGRGYTF.

The chain uses TRBV11-3 and TRBJ2-2, with D hard to call. This CDR3 comprises 14 residues. CDR1 and CDR2 (germline): SGHNT, YENEEA. Trimming cost V 2 bases and J 5 bases, with 9 bases left between them. The chain's CDR3 is CASSLPALTGELFF. CDR3 coding DNA: TGTGCCAGCAGCTTACCAGCGTTAACCGGGGAGCTGTTTTTT.

The chain combines TRBV6-1 with TRBJ1-5; D uncertain. V was cut by 5 bases and J by 4 bases, with 12 bases left in between. CDR3 size: 14 residues. Germline V CDR1 and CDR2: MNHNS, SASEGT. Here the CDR3 reads CASSMVRQNQPQHF. The DNA of the CDR3 is TGTGCCAGCAGTATGGTGCGCCAAAATCAGCCCCAGCATTTT.

This chain joins TRBV9 and TRBJ1-5; D may be TRBD1 (6 bases). The CDR3 sequence is 14 residues long. Germline CDR1 is SGDLS and CDR2 is YYNGEE. Trimming took off 0 bases at V and 9 bases at J, with 13 bases between the two ends. Written as DNA, the CDR3 is TGTGCCAGCAGCGTAGAAGGCACAGGGCTGCCCCAGCATTTT. It translates to CASSVEGTGLPQHF.

This clone appeared a few times. V is TRBV27 and J is TRBJ1-5, with no clear D. The CDR3 contains 12 residues. Trimming pared 6 bases from V and 9 bases from J, leaving 12 bases between. Germline assignment: CDR1 MNHEY and CDR2 SMNVEV (reference sequence). CDR3 amino acids: CASSVGGGPQHF. DNA for the CDR3: TGTGCCAGCAGCGTAGGTGGAGGGCCCCAGCATTTT.

The chain recombines TRBV6-1 with TRBJ1-4; D is unclear. This CDR3 spans 15 amino acids. Germline CDR1 MNHNS, CDR2 SASEGT. The V end lost 5 bases, the J end lost 4 bases, and 14 bases lay between the germline ends. CDR3 coding DNA: TGTGCCAGCAGTCCTTCGGACTCGGGTAATGAAAAACTGTTTTTT. Translation: CASSPSDSGNEKLFF.

The V call is TRBV5-1, the J call TRBJ2-7; 9 nucleotides line up with TRBD2. Trimming at V came to 4 bases and at J to 4 bases, leaving 15 bases not matched to a gene. The germline gives CDR1 SGHRS, CDR2 YFSETQ. The CDR3 runs to 17 residues. This CDR3 reads CASSRGGGGRGQYEQYF. In DNA form, the CDR3 reads TGCGCCAGCAGCCGTGGCGGGGGGGGGAGGGGGCAGTACGAGCAGTACTTC.

J is TRBJ2-1 and V is TRBV27, with TRBD1 matching over 7 bases. The trim removed 0 bases at V and 8 bases at J, leaving 4 bases unmatched. Germline CDR1 and CDR2: MNHEY and SMNVEV (reference sequence). CDR3 size: 14 residues. The CDR3 region has the DNA TGTGCCAGCAGTTTATCAGGGGGCGGCGATGAGCAGTTCTTC. Translation gives CASSLSGGGDEQFF.